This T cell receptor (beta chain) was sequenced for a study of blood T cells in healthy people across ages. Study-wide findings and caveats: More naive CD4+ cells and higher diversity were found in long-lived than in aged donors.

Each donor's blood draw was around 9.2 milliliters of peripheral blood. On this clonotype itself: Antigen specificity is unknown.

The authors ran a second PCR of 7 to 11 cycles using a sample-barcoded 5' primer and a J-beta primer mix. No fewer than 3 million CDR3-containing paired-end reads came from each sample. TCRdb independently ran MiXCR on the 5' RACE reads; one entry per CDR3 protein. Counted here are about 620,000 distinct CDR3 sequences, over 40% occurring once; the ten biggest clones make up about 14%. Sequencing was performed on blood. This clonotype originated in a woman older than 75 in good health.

DNA of the CDR3: TGTGCCAGCAGCCCGACCGGACAGGGGAGAGTTAGCGGCAATCAGCCCCAGCATTTT. It specifies CASSPTGQGRVSGNQPQHF. The chain is built from TRBV14 and TRBJ1-5; TRBD1 matches 9 bases. V dropped 4 bases and J dropped 2; count of bases not matched to a gene: 15. Germline V CDR1 and CDR2: SGHDN, FVKESK. This CDR3 region has 19 residues.